A selection of T cell receptor beta chains follows, all from one sample in a study of shared clonotypes between healthy human individuals. Method: immunoSEQ multiplex PCR; TCRdb's copy keeps in-frame clones and lacks some. Of about 490,000 clones in the sample, 79% were seen once. The sample comprised PBMCs. These receptors originate from a woman in her thirties or forties in good health. Some clones in this sample may be carry-over from other donors' samples. Both conserved end residues are part of each CDR3. The D gene is left open where the match is weak. Rows may omit the clone size; those that give it use once, few, many or a size class.

cdr3_nt cdr3_aa d_call j_call v_call clone_size
TGTGCCAGCAGCTTAACTAGCGGGAGCGGGAGTGAGCAGTTCTTC CASSLTSGSGSEQFF TRBD2 TRBJ2-1 TRBV7-2 -
TGTGCCTGGACCGCCGGGGCTAGAGTTGAGACCCAGTACTTC CAWTAGARVETQYF - TRBJ2-5 TRBV30 -
TGTGCCTGGAGTGGGGGGGACGCAACTAATGAAGAACTGTTTTTT CAWSGGDATNEELFF - TRBJ1-4 TRBV30 -
TGTGCCAGCAGCCCGGAGGTAGACCAAGAGACCCAGTACTTC CASSPEVDQETQYF - TRBJ2-5 TRBV11-2 -
TGTGCCAGCAGCCCCTTGGACAGGGTTAACTATGGCTACACCTTC CASSPLDRVNYGYTF TRBD1 TRBJ1-2 TRBV4-2 -
TGCGCCAGCAGCTTGTGGGGCGGGAGCTCCTACAATGAGCAGTTCTTC CASSLWGGSSYNEQFF TRBD2 TRBJ2-1 TRBV5-1 -
TGTGCCAGTAGTATACAACGGACAGTGAAGCAAGAGACCCAGTACTTC CASSIQRTVKQETQYF - TRBJ2-5 TRBV19 -
TGTGCCAGCAGCTTAAGGCGTCAGGCGCCCCGGCCCGAGCAGTACTTC CASSLRRQAPRPEQYF - TRBJ2-7 TRBV11-2 -
TGTGCCAGCAGTTCTCCAGCGGGAGGGCCCAATGAGCAGTTCTTC CASSSPAGGPNEQFF TRBD2 TRBJ2-1 TRBV27 -
TGTGCCAGCAGCTTAGGGACAGGGGGTCTATACTATGGCTACACCTTC CASSLGTGGLYYGYTF TRBD1 TRBJ1-2 TRBV7-2 few
TGTGCCAGCAGTTTTGTCGACAGGGTGGAAGAAAAACTGTTTTTT CASSFVDRVEEKLFF TRBD1 TRBJ1-4 TRBV28 -
TGCGCCAGCACACTAGCGGGAGTATTGGAGACCCAGTACTTC CASTLAGVLETQYF TRBD2 TRBJ2-5 TRBV10-2 -
TGTGCCAGCAGTCCACGGACGGGACAGCCCAACGTCCTGACTTTC CASSPRTGQPNVLTF TRBD1 TRBJ2-6 TRBV28 -
TGTGCCAGCAGCTACACTCAAATGGGGTCCATCGGGGAGCTGTTTTTT CASSYTQMGSIGELFF - TRBJ2-2 TRBV7-9 -
TGTGCCAGCAGTTGGAGGGGTGGCAATGAGCAGTTCTTC CASSWRGGNEQFF - TRBJ2-1 TRBV27 -